The T cell receptor beta chain under discussion was sequenced for a study of control samples from healthy donors and cancer patients. Profiled with immunoSEQ multiplex PCR; TCRdb holds only in-frame clones, not every one. The profile shows about 67,000 clones, 87% of them singletons. Germline CDR1 reads SGHNT; CDR2 reads YYREEE (reference sequence). After removal of 3 bases from V and 5 bases from J, the junction contained 8 bases not matched to a gene. There are 15 residues in the CDR3. The receptor comes from a woman between 50 and 59 years old with head and neck cancer. The sequenced sample consisted of PBMCs. The chain carries TRBV5-4 and TRBJ2-5, with TRBD1 matching 9 bases. CDR3 sequence reads: CASSSRDRVEETQYF. The CDR3 region has the DNA TGTGCCAGCAGCTCTAGGGACAGGGTGGAGGAGACCCAGTACTTC.